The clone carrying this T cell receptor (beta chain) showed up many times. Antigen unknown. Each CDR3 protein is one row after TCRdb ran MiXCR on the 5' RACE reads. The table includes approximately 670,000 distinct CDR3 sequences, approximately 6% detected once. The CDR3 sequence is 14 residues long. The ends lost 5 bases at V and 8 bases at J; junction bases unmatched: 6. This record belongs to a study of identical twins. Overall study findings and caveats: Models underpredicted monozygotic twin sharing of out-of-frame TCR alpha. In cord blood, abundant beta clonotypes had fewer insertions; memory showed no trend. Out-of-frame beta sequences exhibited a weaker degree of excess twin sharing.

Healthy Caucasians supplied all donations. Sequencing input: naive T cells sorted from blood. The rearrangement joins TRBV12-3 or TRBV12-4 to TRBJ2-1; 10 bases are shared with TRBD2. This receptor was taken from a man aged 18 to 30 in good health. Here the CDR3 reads CASSASGSLYEQFF. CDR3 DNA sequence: TGTGCCAGCAGTGCTAGCGGGAGTCTCTATGAGCAGTTCTTC.